Described below is a single T cell receptor (beta chain) sequence and its context. Its antigen remains unidentified. Every one of the patients relapsed after autologous stem cell transplantation (brentuximab vedotin exposure was variable). Best outcomes ranged across complete response, partial response and progressive disease. The data are from a study of PD-1 blockade in classical Hodgkin lymphoma. Broader study findings: Significant TCR diversity gains by C4D1 occurred in CD4+ but not CD8+ cells. Patients who responded completely had about the same baseline diversity as newly diagnosed patients. In newly diagnosed patients, baseline TCR diversity was reportedly below that of healthy donors.

Trimming removed 2 bases at V and 4 bases at J, with 9 bases between. Germline V gene sequence: CDR1 SGHNT, CDR2 YYREEE (reference sequence). The CDR3 is made up of 13 amino acids. Some clones are missing from TCRdb's copy, which holds only in-frame ones; the method was immunoSEQ multiplex PCR. The sample records about 86,000 clones, 89% being singletons. The TCR comes from a human donor with classical Hodgkin lymphoma. The source material was peripheral blood mononuclear cells (PBMCs), sampled before the second cycle of nivolumab. The chain links TRBV5-4 to TRBJ1-1, with D hard to call. The CDR3, as DNA: TGTGCCAGCAGCTTCGGCAGCGGCACTGAAGCTTTCTTT. The encoded protein is CASSFGSGTEAFF.